Reported below is one TCR beta chain. The antigen is not known. These data originate in a study of cytomegalovirus exposure and HLA in healthy donors. Study results and caveats: Researchers counted around 180 TCR beta chains as cytomegalovirus-associated. In a later analysis, several top co-occurrence clusters appeared linked to parvovirus B19, influenza, CMV and Epstein-Barr virus.

PCR employed 60 Vbeta and 13 Jbeta primers. Measured with immunoSEQ multiplex PCR; TCRdb has only the in-frame clones, and not every one. Of tens of thousands of clones listed, roughly two thirds are singletons. The sample was PBMCs. The TCR sequence derives from a middle-aged woman in good health and CMV-seropositive.

DNA for the CDR3: TGCGCCAGCAGCCCCTCAGGGGGCACCGCCTACGAGCAGTACTTC. This encodes CASSPSGGTAYEQYF. The rearrangement joins TRBV5-1 to TRBJ2-7; 8 nucleotides match TRBD1. Germline CDR1 and CDR2: SGHRS and YFSETQ. After removal of 4 bases from V and 2 bases from J, the junction contained 8 bases not matched to a gene. The CDR3 consists of 15 residues.